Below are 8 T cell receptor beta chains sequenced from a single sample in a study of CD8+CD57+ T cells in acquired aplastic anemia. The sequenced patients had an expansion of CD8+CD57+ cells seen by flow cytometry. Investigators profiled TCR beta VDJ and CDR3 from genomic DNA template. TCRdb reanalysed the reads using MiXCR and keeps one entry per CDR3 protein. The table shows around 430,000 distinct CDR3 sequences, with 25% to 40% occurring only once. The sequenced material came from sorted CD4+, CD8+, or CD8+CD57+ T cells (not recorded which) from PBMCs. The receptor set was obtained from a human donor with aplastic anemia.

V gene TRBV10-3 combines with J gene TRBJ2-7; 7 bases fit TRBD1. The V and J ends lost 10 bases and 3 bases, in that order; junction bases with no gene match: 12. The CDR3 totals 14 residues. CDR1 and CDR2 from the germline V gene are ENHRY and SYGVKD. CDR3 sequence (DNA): TGTGCCAGCAGCTCACTACAGGGGAACTACGAGCAGTACTTC. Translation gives CASSSLQGNYEQYF.

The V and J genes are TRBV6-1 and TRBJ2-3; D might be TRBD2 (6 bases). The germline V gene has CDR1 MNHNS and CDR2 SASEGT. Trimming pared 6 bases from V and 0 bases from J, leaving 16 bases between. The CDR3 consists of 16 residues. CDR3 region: CASRDRDLSSTDTQYF. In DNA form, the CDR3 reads TGTGCCAGCAGGGATCGGGACTTATCTAGCACAGATACGCAGTATTTT.

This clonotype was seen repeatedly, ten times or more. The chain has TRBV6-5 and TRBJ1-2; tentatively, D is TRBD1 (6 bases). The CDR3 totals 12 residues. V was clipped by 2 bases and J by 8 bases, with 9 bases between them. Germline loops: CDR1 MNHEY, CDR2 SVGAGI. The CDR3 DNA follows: TGTGCCAGCAGTTACGGGGGCGGAGGCTACACCTTC. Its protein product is CASSYGGGGYTF.

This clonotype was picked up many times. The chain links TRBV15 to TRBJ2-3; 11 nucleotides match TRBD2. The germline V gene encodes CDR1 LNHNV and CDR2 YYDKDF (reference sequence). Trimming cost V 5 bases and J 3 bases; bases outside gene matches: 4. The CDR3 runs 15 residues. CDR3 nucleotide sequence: TGTGCCACCAGCCCGGGACTAGCGGAAACAGATACGCAGTATTTT. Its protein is CATSPGLAETDTQYF.

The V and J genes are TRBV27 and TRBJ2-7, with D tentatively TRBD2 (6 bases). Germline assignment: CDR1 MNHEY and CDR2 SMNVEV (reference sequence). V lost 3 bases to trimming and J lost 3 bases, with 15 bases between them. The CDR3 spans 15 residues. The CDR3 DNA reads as TGTGCCAGCAGTTTTAGGGCTAGCGATAACTACGAGCAGTACTTC. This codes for CASSFRASDNYEQYF.

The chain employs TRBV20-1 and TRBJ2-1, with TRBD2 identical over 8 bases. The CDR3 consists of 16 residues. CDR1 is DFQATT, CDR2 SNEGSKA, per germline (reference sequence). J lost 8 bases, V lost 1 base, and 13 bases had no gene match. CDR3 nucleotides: TGCAGTGCTAGAGTGCCGGCGGGGGGCATGGTATATGAGCAGTTCTTC. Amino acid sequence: CSARVPAGGMVYEQFF.

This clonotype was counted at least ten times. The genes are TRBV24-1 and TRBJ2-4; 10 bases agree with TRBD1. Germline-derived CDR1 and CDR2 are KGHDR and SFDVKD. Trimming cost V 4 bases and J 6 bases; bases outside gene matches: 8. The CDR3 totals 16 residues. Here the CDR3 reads CATSDRTGTGVNIQYF. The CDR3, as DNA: TGTGCCACCAGTGACCGCACCGGGACAGGGGTAAACATTCAGTACTTC.

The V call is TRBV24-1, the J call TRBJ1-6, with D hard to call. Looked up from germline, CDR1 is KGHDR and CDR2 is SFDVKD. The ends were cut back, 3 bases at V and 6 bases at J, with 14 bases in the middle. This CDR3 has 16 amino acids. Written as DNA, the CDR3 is TGTGCCACCAGTGATCGCCTCGGACCGGTTAATTCACCCCTCCACTTT. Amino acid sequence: CATSDRLGPVNSPLHF.